This T cell receptor (beta chain) was observed in a study of OX40 agonist ivuxolimab in advanced cancers. The CDR3 contains 14 residues. CDR1 MNHNY and CDR2 SVGAGI come from the germline V gene (reference sequence). Between the trimmed V and J ends, which lost 2 bases and 3 bases, there was a span of 8 bases. This clone was observed a few times. TCRdb's table, derived via immunoSEQ multiplex PCR, lists solely in-frame clones and lacks some. Of 55,000 to 70,000 clones detected, 84% appear once; the ten largest clones hold approximately 4.2%. Sequenced material: CD4+ or CD8+ T cells sorted from blood, taken in a trial of the OX40 agonist ivuxolimab. The sequence was collected from an adult with an advanced solid tumor such as melanoma, head and neck, liver or kidney cancer. The chain recombines TRBV6-6 with TRBJ1-3; D ambiguous. This chain's CDR3 is CASSYAGIGNTIYF. The CDR3, as DNA: TGTGCCAGCAGTTACGCGGGGATTGGAAACACCATATATTTT.